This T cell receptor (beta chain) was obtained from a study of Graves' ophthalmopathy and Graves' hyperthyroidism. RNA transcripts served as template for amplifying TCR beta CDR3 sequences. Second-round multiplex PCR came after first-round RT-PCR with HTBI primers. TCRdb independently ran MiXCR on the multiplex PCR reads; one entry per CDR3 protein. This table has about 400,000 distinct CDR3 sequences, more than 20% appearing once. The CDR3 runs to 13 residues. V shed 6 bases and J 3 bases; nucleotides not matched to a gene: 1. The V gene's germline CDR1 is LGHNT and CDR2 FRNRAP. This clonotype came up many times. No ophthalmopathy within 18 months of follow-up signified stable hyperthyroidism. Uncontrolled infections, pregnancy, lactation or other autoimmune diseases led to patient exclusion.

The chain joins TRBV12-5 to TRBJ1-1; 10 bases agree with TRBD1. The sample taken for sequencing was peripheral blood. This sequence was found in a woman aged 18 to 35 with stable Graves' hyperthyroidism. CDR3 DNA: TGTGCTAGTGGAGGGACAGGGGACACTGAAGCTTTCTTT. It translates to CASGGTGDTEAFF.